Listed below are T cell receptor beta chains from one sample, sequenced in a study of CD8+CD57+ T cells in acquired aplastic anemia. A single record per CDR3 protein comes from TCRdb applying MiXCR to the reads. This sample has around 200,000 distinct CDR3 sequences, with 50% to 65% found just once. Sequenced material: sorted CD4+, CD8+, or CD8+CD57+ T cells (not recorded which) from PBMCs. The receptor set was obtained from a human donor with aplastic anemia. CDR3s include the opening cysteine and the closing phenylalanine or tryptophan. D genes are given only for firm matches. Not all rows give a size; the values are once, few, many and, for expanded clones, a class.

CDR3 protein,CDR3 DNA,clone size,V gene,J gene,D gene
CASGRRASGGQETQYF,TGTGCCAGCGGCCGCCGGGCTAGCGGGGGACAAGAGACCCAGTACTTC,many,TRBV6-5,TRBJ2-5,TRBD2
CSAVRTSGTPDTQYF,TGCAGTGCTGTCAGGACTAGCGGGACTCCAGATACGCAGTATTTT,.,TRBV20-1,TRBJ2-3,TRBD2
CASSHGLIRNTEAFF,TGCGCCAGCAGCCATGGCTTGATAAGGAACACTGAAGCTTTCTTT,.,TRBV4-1,TRBJ1-1,.
CASSQHLAHEQYF,TGCGCCAGCAGCCAACATCTAGCCCACGAGCAGTACTTC,.,TRBV5-1,TRBJ2-7,.
CSARGPTSYNEQFF,TGCAGTGCTAGGGGCCCCACCTCCTACAATGAGCAGTTCTTC,many,TRBV20-1,TRBJ2-1,.
CSARDLGQGGGGYTF,TGCAGTGCTAGAGATCTGGGGCAGGGGGGTGGAGGCTACACCTTC,.,TRBV20-1,TRBJ1-2,TRBD1
CASSLAGGGLEKLFF,TGTGCCAGCAGCTTAGCGGGCGGGGGACTTGAAAAACTGTTTTTT,.,TRBV7-9,TRBJ1-4,.
CASSPSLGSGNAIYF,TGTGCCAGCAGCCCCTCTTTGGGCTCTGGAAACGCCATATATTTT,.,TRBV7-9,TRBJ1-3,.
CAWSPKTGGNYGYTF,TGTGCCTGGAGTCCAAAGACAGGGGGCAACTATGGCTACACCTTC,few,TRBV30,TRBJ1-2,TRBD1
CASSLVGTGSSPGGYTF,TGTGCCAGCAGTTTAGTAGGGACAGGATCAAGCCCTGGAGGCTACACCTTC,few,TRBV27,TRBJ1-2,TRBD1
CASSLGGPMNTEAFF,TGTGCCAGCAGCTTAGGAGGTCCCATGAACACTGAAGCTTTCTTT,few,TRBV7-9,TRBJ1-1,.
CASSVVTGGMNTEAFF,TGTGCCAGCAGCGTAGTGACAGGGGGCATGAACACTGAAGCTTTCTTT,.,TRBV9,TRBJ1-1,TRBD1
CASGLAGTYNEQFF,TGCGCCAGCGGACTAGCGGGGACCTACAATGAGCAGTTCTTC,many,TRBV10-2,TRBJ2-1,TRBD2
CASTVPGLRFQETQYF,TGTGCCAGCACCGTACCGGGACTTCGGTTCCAAGAGACCCAGTACTTC,many,TRBV6-1,TRBJ2-5,.
CASSPFTGQGGNTIYF,TGTGCCAGCAGCCCGTTTACTGGGCAGGGAGGAAACACCATATATTTT,.,TRBV5-6,TRBJ1-3,.
CASSGRQGRLYF,TGTGCCAGCAGTGGTCGACAGGGGCGGTTGTACTTC,.,TRBV7-9,TRBJ2-7,TRBD1
CATSRANLNEQFF,TGTGCCACCAGCCGGGCCAATCTCAATGAGCAGTTCTTC,.,TRBV15,TRBJ2-1,.
CASSATGGDSPLHF,TGTGCCAGCAGCGCGACAGGGGGCGATTCACCCCTCCACTTT,.,TRBV7-9,TRBJ1-6,TRBD1
CASSYRSGQGDEKLFF,TGTGCCAGCAGTTACCGGTCGGGACAGGGAGATGAAAAACTGTTTTTT,.,TRBV6-5,TRBJ1-4,TRBD1
CASSLNPGFTEAFF,TGTGCCAGCAGTTTAAACCCGGGGTTCACTGAAGCTTTCTTT,.,TRBV12-3/TRBV12-4,TRBJ1-1,.
CASRESSNHEQFF,TGTGCCAGCAGAGAATCAAGCAACCATGAGCAGTTCTTC,many,TRBV2,TRBJ2-1,.
CASSLWLQGENTEAFF,TGTGCCAGCAGCTTATGGTTACAGGGCGAGAACACTGAAGCTTTCTTT,.,TRBV7-6,TRBJ1-1,.
CATFSGGSTDTQYF,TGTGCCACCTTTAGCGGGGGGAGCACAGATACGCAGTATTTT,.,TRBV15,TRBJ2-3,TRBD2
CASVGGGNTEAFF,TGTGCCAGTGTCGGGGGGGGGAACACTGAAGCTTTCTTT,.,TRBV7-9,TRBJ1-1,.
CSADMVPISNYGYTF,TGCAGTGCCGACATGGTCCCAATATCTAACTATGGCTACACCTTC,.,TRBV20-1,TRBJ1-2,.
CASSLDGSQNIQYF,TGCGCCAGCAGCTTGGACGGGTCCCAAAACATTCAGTACTTC,.,TRBV5-1,TRBJ2-4,.
CASSSLGANVLTF,TGTGCCAGTAGTTCCCTTGGGGCCAACGTCCTGACTTTC,.,TRBV5-6,TRBJ2-6,.
CASSLEILKDTQYF,TGCGCCAGCAGCTTAGAGATACTCAAAGATACGCAGTATTTT,many,TRBV5-1,TRBJ2-3,.
CSAHRQGISYEQYF,TGCAGTGCCCATAGACAGGGCATCTCCTACGAGCAGTACTTC,.,TRBV20-1,TRBJ2-7,TRBD1
CSVEARVGYNEQFF,TGCAGCGTTGAAGCGAGGGTTGGGTACAATGAGCAGTTCTTC,many,TRBV29-1,TRBJ2-1,.
CASSIGPGDPAHF,TGTGCCAGTAGTATAGGCCCCGGGGACCCCGCGCATTTT,many,TRBV19,TRBJ2-3,.
CASSTLAGSTEAFF,TGTGCCAGTAGTACGCTGGCGGGGAGCACTGAAGCTTTCTTT,.,TRBV19,TRBJ1-1,.
CASSSGTGSGYTF,TGTGCCAGCAGTTCTGGGACAGGTAGTGGCTACACCTTC,.,TRBV7-9,TRBJ1-2,TRBD1
CASSSPGTGAEQYF,TGTGCCAGTAGTTCCCCCGGGACAGGGGCCGAGCAGTACTTC,.,TRBV19,TRBJ2-7,TRBD1
CASSTGWSSYNEQFF,TGTGCCAGTAGTACAGGGTGGAGCTCCTACAATGAGCAGTTCTTC,.,TRBV19,TRBJ2-1,.
CASSPDSGGCGYTF,TGTGCTAGCAGCCCGGACTCGGGAGGCTGTGGCTACACCTTC,.,TRBV5-5,TRBJ1-2,.